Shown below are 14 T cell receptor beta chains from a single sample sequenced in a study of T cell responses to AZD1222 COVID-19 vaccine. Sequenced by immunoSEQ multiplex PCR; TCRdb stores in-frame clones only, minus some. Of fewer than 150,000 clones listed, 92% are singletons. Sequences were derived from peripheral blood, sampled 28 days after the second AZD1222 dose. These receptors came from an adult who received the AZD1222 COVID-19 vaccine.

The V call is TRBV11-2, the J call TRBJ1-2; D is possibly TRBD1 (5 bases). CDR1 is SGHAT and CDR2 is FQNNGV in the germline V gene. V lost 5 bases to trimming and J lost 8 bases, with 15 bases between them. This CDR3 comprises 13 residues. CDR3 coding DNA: TGTGCCAGCAGCCTACTGGCGGGGGACGGCTACACCTTC. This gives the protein CASSLLAGDGYTF.

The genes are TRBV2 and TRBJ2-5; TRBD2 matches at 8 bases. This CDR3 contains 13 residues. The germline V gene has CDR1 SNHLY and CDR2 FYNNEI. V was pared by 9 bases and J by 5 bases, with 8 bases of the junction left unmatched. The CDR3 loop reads CASDVAGSETQYF. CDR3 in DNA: TGTGCCAGTGACGTAGCGGGAAGTGAGACCCAGTACTTC. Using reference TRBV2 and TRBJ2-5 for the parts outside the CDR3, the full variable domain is EPEVTQTPSHQVTQMGQEVILRCVPISNHLYFYWYRQILGQKVEFLVSFYNNEISEKSEIFDDQFSVERPDGSNFTLKIRSTKLEDSAMYFCASDVAGSETQYFGPGTRLLVL.

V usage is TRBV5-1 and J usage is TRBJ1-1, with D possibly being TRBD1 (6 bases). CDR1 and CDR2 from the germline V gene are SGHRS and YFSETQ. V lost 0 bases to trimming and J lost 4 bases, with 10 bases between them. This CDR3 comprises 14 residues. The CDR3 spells CASSLGGGGTEAFF. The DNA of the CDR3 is TGCGCCAGCAGCTTGGGAGGGGGAGGCACTGAAGCTTTCTTT.

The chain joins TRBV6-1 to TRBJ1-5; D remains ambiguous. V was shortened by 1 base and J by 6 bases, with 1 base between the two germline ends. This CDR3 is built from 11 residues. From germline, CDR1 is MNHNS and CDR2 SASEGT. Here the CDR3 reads CASSEVQPQHF. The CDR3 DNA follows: TGTGCCAGCAGTGAAGTTCAGCCCCAGCATTTT.

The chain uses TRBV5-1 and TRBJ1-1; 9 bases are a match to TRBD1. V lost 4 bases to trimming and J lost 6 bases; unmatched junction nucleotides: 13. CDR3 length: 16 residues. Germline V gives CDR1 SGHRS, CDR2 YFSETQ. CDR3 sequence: CASSTNPGQGFAEAFF. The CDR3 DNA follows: TGCGCCAGCAGCACAAATCCGGGACAGGGTTTCGCTGAAGCTTTCTTT.

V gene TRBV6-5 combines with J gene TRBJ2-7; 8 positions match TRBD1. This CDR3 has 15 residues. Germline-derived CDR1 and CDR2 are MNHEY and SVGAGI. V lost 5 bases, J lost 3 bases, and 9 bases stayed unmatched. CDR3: CASSPNRGLHYEQYF. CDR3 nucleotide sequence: TGTGCCAGCAGTCCGAACAGGGGGTTACACTACGAGCAGTACTTC.

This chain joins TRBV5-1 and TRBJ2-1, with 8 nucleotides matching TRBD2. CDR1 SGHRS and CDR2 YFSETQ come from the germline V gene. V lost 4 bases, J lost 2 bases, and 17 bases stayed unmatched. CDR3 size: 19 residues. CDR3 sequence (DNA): TGCGCCAGCAGCCCACCCCCTGAGATAGCGGGGCTTACCTACAATGAGCAGTTCTTC. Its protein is CASSPPPEIAGLTYNEQFF.

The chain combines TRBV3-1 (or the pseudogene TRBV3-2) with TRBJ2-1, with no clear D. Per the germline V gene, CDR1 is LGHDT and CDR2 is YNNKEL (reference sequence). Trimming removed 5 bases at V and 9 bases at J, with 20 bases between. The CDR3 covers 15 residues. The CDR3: CASSDSLGRPGEQFF. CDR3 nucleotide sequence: TGTGCCAGCAGCGATTCCCTTGGTAGGCCAGGTGAGCAGTTCTTC.

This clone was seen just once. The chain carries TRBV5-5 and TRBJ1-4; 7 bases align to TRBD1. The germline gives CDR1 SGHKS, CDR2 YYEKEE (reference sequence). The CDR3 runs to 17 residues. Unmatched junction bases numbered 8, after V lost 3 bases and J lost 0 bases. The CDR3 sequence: CASSSQWGTATNEKLFF. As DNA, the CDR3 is TGTGCCAGCAGCTCCCAGTGGGGGACAGCAACTAATGAAAAACTGTTTTTT.

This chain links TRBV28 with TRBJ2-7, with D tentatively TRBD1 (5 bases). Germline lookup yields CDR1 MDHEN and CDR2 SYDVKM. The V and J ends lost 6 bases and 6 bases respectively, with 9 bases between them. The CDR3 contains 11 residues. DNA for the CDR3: TGTGCCAGCAGCTCCAGGGCCGAGCAGTACTTC. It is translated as CASSSRAEQYF.

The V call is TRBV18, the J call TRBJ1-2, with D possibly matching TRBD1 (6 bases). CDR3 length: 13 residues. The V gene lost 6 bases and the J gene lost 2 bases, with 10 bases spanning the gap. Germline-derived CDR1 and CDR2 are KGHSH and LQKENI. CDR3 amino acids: CASSRTANYGYTF. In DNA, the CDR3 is TGTGCCAGCTCCCGGACAGCGAACTATGGCTACACCTTC.

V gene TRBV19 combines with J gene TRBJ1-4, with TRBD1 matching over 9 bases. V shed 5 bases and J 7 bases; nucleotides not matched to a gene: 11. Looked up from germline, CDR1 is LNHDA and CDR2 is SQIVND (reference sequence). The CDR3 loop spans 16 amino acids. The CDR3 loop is CASSPRPGQGSEKLFF. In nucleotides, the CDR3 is TGTGCCAGTAGTCCGAGACCGGGACAGGGATCTGAAAAACTGTTTTTT. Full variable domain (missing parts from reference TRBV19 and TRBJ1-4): DGGITQSPKYLFRKEGQNVTLSCEQNLNHDAMYWYRQDPGQGLRLIYYSQIVNDFQKGDIAEGYSVSREKKESFPLTVTSAQKNPTAFYLCASSPRPGQGSEKLFFGSGTQLSVL.

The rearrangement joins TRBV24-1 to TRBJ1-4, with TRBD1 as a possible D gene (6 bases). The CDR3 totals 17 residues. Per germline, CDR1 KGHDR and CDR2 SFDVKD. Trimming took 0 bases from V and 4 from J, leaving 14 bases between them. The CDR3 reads CATSDLEITGFNEKLFF. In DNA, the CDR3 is TGTGCCACCAGTGATTTGGAGATCACAGGGTTTAATGAAAAACTGTTTTTT.

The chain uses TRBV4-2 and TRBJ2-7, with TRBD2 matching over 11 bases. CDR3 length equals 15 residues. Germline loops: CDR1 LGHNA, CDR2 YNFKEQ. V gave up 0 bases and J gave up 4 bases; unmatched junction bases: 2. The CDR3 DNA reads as TGTGCCAGCAGCCAAGAAACTAGCGGGAGTTACGAGCAGTACTTC. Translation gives CASSQETSGSYEQYF.